These T cell receptor beta chains were read from a single sample in a study of blood T cell repertoires in COVID-19. TCRdb's table, derived via immunoSEQ multiplex PCR, lists solely in-frame clones and lacks some. The table includes fewer than 300,000 clones, around 84% detected once. The specimen was PBMCs or T cells enriched from blood (not recorded which). The receptors come from a man in his forties who had been exposed to COVID-19. The CDR3 runs from the conserved cysteine through the conserved F or W. The D gene is left open where the match is weak. The size entry is marked missing in some rows and otherwise reads once, few, many or a size class.

V gene: TRBV6-5
CDR3 length: 13
D gene: NA
J gene: TRBJ2-7
clone size: NA
CDR3 protein: CASAVLALYEQYF
CDR3 DNA: TGTGCCAGCGCCGTCCTAGCTTTATACGAGCAGTACTTC

V gene: TRBV21-1
CDR3 length: 17
D gene: NA
J gene: TRBJ2-3
clone size: NA
CDR3 protein: CASSTDPGQGKTDTQYF
CDR3 DNA: TGTGCCAGCAGCACAGATCCGGGACAGGGAAAAACAGATACGCAGTATTTT

V gene: TRBV5-1
CDR3 length: 18
D gene: TRBD1
J gene: TRBJ2-1
clone size: NA
CDR3 protein: CASSPGLQGVDPYNEQFF
CDR3 DNA: TGCGCCAGCAGCCCCGGACTTCAGGGGGTAGACCCCTACAATGAGCAGTTCTTC

V gene: TRBV5-1
CDR3 length: 14
D gene: NA
J gene: TRBJ1-5
clone size: few
CDR3 protein: CASSLTGYNQPQHF
CDR3 DNA: TGCGCCAGCAGCTTAACAGGGTACAATCAGCCCCAGCATTTT

V gene: TRBV30
CDR3 length: 13
D gene: TRBD1
J gene: TRBJ1-5
clone size: NA
CDR3 protein: CAWTGRGDQPQHF
CDR3 DNA: TGTGCCTGGACAGGCAGGGGGGATCAGCCCCAGCATTTT

V gene: TRBV3-1/TRBV3-2
CDR3 length: 13
D gene: TRBD1
J gene: TRBJ1-1
clone size: NA
CDR3 protein: CASSRDRETEAFF
CDR3 DNA: TGTGCCAGCAGCCGGGACAGGGAGACTGAAGCTTTCTTT

V gene: TRBV11-2
CDR3 length: 14
D gene: TRBD1
J gene: TRBJ2-2
clone size: once
CDR3 protein: CASSWDRSTGELFF
CDR3 DNA: TGTGCCAGCAGCTGGGACAGGTCGACCGGGGAGCTGTTTTTT

V gene: TRBV7-9
CDR3 length: 14
D gene: TRBD1
J gene: TRBJ1-3
clone size: NA
CDR3 protein: CASRTGETGNTIYF
CDR3 DNA: TGTGCCAGCAGAACAGGGGAAACCGGAAACACCATATATTTT

V gene: TRBV11-3
CDR3 length: 13
D gene: NA
J gene: TRBJ2-1
clone size: NA
CDR3 protein: CASSPRGSHEQFF
CDR3 DNA: TGTGCCAGCAGCCCCAGGGGTTCCCATGAGCAGTTCTTC

V gene: TRBV24-1
CDR3 length: 16
D gene: NA
J gene: TRBJ2-1
clone size: once
CDR3 protein: CATSGAGQGSYNEQFF
CDR3 DNA: TGTGCCACCAGTGGGGCAGGCCAGGGCTCCTACAATGAGCAGTTCTTC

V gene: TRBV12-5
CDR3 length: 13
D gene: NA
J gene: TRBJ2-3
clone size: NA
CDR3 protein: CASGLSGTDTQYF
CDR3 DNA: TGTGCTAGTGGCCTATCGGGCACAGATACGCAGTATTTT

V gene: TRBV7-3
CDR3 length: 14
D gene: TRBD2
J gene: TRBJ2-1
clone size: NA
CDR3 protein: CASSSRTSGNAQFF
CDR3 DNA: TGTGCCAGCAGCTCTAGGACTAGCGGGAATGCGCAGTTCTTC

V gene: TRBV12-3/TRBV12-4
CDR3 length: 13
D gene: NA
J gene: TRBJ1-1
clone size: NA
CDR3 protein: CASGKIINTEAFF
CDR3 DNA: TGTGCCAGCGGCAAGATTATTAACACTGAAGCTTTCTTT

V gene: TRBV23-1
CDR3 length: 16
D gene: NA
J gene: TRBJ1-3
clone size: NA
CDR3 protein: CASLLGAALFGNTIYF
CDR3 DNA: TGCGCCAGCCTGCTAGGGGCCGCCTTATTTGGAAACACCATATATTTT

V gene: TRBV19
CDR3 length: 13
D gene: NA
J gene: TRBJ1-2
clone size: NA
CDR3 protein: CASTSPSFRGYTF
CDR3 DNA: TGTGCCAGTACCTCACCGTCCTTCCGGGGCTACACCTTC

V gene: TRBV12-3/TRBV12-4
CDR3 length: 12
D gene: TRBD1
J gene: TRBJ1-1
clone size: NA
CDR3 protein: CASSTRGREAFF
CDR3 DNA: TGTGCCAGCAGTACAAGGGGGCGTGAAGCTTTCTTT

V gene: TRBV9
CDR3 length: 13
D gene: NA
J gene: TRBJ2-1
clone size: NA
CDR3 protein: CASSVGGFDEQFF
CDR3 DNA: TGTGCCAGCAGCGTAGGAGGGTTCGATGAGCAGTTCTTC

V gene: TRBV12-3/TRBV12-4
CDR3 length: 13
D gene: NA
J gene: TRBJ1-4
clone size: NA
CDR3 protein: CASRRTVGEKLFF
CDR3 DNA: TGTGCCAGCAGGCGGACAGTGGGTGAAAAACTGTTTTTT

V gene: TRBV18
CDR3 length: 13
D gene: TRBD1
J gene: TRBJ1-6
clone size: once
CDR3 protein: CASSLGTEQPLHF
CDR3 DNA: TGTGCCAGCTCCCTAGGGACAGAGCAGCCCCTCCACTTT

V gene: TRBV3-1/TRBV3-2
CDR3 length: 14
D gene: NA
J gene: TRBJ1-5
clone size: NA
CDR3 protein: CASSQDRSNQPQHF
CDR3 DNA: TGTGCCAGCAGCCAAGACAGAAGCAATCAGCCCCAGCATTTT

V gene: TRBV12-5
CDR3 length: 15
D gene: NA
J gene: TRBJ2-7
clone size: once
CDR3 protein: CASGLVLSGFHEQYF
CDR3 DNA: TGTGCTAGTGGTTTGGTACTTTCGGGTTTCCACGAGCAGTACTTC

V gene: TRBV7-2
CDR3 length: 16
D gene: NA
J gene: TRBJ2-7
clone size: NA
CDR3 protein: CASSLASLGEVHEQYF
CDR3 DNA: TGTGCCAGCAGCTTAGCGTCCCTGGGGGAGGTTCACGAGCAGTACTTC

V gene: TRBV27
CDR3 length: 12
D gene: TRBD1
J gene: TRBJ2-1
clone size: NA
CDR3 protein: CASNRTGNEQFF
CDR3 DNA: TGTGCCAGCAACCGGACAGGCAATGAGCAGTTCTTC

V gene: TRBV12-2
CDR3 length: 18
D gene: NA
J gene: TRBJ2-5
clone size: NA
CDR3 protein: CASRLRLAGGHGEETQYF
CDR3 DNA: TGTGCAAGTCGCTTGCGACTAGCGGGAGGGCATGGGGAAGAGACCCAGTACTTC

V gene: TRBV9
CDR3 length: 12
D gene: NA
J gene: TRBJ1-1
clone size: NA
CDR3 protein: CASSVANTEAFF
CDR3 DNA: TGTGCCAGCAGCGTAGCTAACACTGAAGCTTTCTTT

V gene: TRBV24-1
CDR3 length: 15
D gene: NA
J gene: TRBJ2-5
clone size: NA
CDR3 protein: CATSEGERTQETQYF
CDR3 DNA: TGTGCCACCAGTGAAGGAGAGAGAACCCAAGAGACCCAGTACTTC

V gene: TRBV9
CDR3 length: 15
D gene: NA
J gene: TRBJ1-1
clone size: NA
CDR3 protein: CASSVGGGRGTEAFF
CDR3 DNA: TGTGCCAGCAGCGTAGGTGGGGGACGGGGGACTGAAGCTTTCTTT

V gene: TRBV2
CDR3 length: 13
D gene: TRBD1
J gene: TRBJ2-7
clone size: many
CDR3 protein: CASTGTASYEQYF
CDR3 DNA: TGTGCCAGCACCGGGACAGCTTCTTACGAGCAGTACTTC

V gene: TRBV4-2
CDR3 length: 18
D gene: TRBD2
J gene: TRBJ2-5
clone size: NA
CDR3 protein: CASSQALGLAGGKETQYF
CDR3 DNA: TGTGCCAGCAGCCAAGCTCTGGGACTAGCGGGAGGAAAAGAGACCCAGTACTTC

V gene: TRBV7-2
CDR3 length: 15
D gene: TRBD2
J gene: TRBJ2-1
clone size: NA
CDR3 protein: CASSLGLAGHNEQFF
CDR3 DNA: TGTGCCAGCAGCTTGGGACTAGCGGGGCACAATGAGCAGTTCTTC

V gene: TRBV10-3
CDR3 length: 15
D gene: TRBD1
J gene: TRBJ1-1
clone size: NA
CDR3 protein: CAISPRTGEYTEAFF
CDR3 DNA: TGTGCCATCAGTCCCAGGACAGGGGAATACACTGAAGCTTTCTTT

V gene: TRBV7-8
CDR3 length: 15
D gene: NA
J gene: TRBJ2-5
clone size: NA
CDR3 protein: CASSLIGGAQETQYF
CDR3 DNA: TGTGCCAGCAGCTTAATAGGCGGGGCCCAAGAGACCCAGTACTTC